This T cell receptor (beta chain) was identified in a study of identical twins. The germline CDR1 and CDR2 sequences are PRHDT and FYEKMQ (reference sequence). V lost 4 bases, J lost 0 bases, and 9 bases lay in between. The CDR3 runs to 14 residues. This clonotype was recorded a few times. Via MiXCR, TCRdb re-called the 5' RACE reads, giving one row per CDR3 protein. This table has 200,000 to 300,000 distinct CDR3 sequences, 10% appearing once. Sequencing was performed on memory T cells sorted from blood. The receptor was isolated from a man aged 50-60 years in good health. The chain links TRBV13 to TRBJ1-1, with D possibly being TRBD1 (5 bases). CDR3 protein: CASSYGTVNTEAFF. In DNA, the CDR3 is TGTGCCAGCAGCTACGGGACCGTGAACACTGAAGCTTTCTTT.